This is a list of T cell receptor beta chains from one sample in a study of cytomegalovirus exposure and HLA in healthy donors. Using immunoSEQ multiplex PCR, the repertoire was profiled, and TCRdb retains in-frame clones only, with some absent. This table has about 160,000 clones, approximately 80% appearing once. Specimen: PBMCs. These receptors were taken from a man between 18 and 35 years old in good health and CMV-seropositive. CDR3s include the opening cysteine and the closing phenylalanine or tryptophan. Each record gives: D gene, V gene, J gene, clone size, CDR3 protein, CDR3 DNA. D genes are given only for firm matches. The size field is filled for only some rows; it gives once, few, many or a size class.

-	TRBV7-9	TRBJ1-1	-	CASRPREGMNTEAFF	TGTGCCAGCAGGCCCAGGGAGGGCATGAACACTGAAGCTTTCTTT
-	TRBV25-1	TRBJ2-6	-	CASSQQGPGANGLTF	TGTGCCAGCAGCCAACAGGGTCCTGGGGCCAACGGCCTGACTTTC
-	TRBV5-4	TRBJ2-1	-	CASSVDSAYNEQFF	TGTGCCAGCAGCGTAGACAGCGCCTACAATGAGCAGTTCTTC
-	TRBV30	TRBJ2-5	-	CAGTGTPTTQYF	TGTGCCGGTACCGGGACACCCACGACCCAGTACTTC
TRBD1	TRBV6-5	TRBJ1-1	-	CASSRQGVMDTEAFF	TGTGCCAGCAGTCGACAGGGTGTTATGGACACTGAAGCTTTCTTT
TRBD1	TRBV29-1	TRBJ2-6	-	CSVRQGSSGANVLTF	TGCAGCGTTCGACAGGGGAGCTCTGGGGCCAACGTCCTGACTTTC
TRBD1	TRBV5-1	TRBJ1-4	-	CASRPGQEGEKLFF	TGCGCCAGTAGACCGGGACAGGAGGGTGAAAAACTGTTTTTT
TRBD2	TRBV4-1	TRBJ2-5	-	CASSQGPLSGGQETQYF	TGCGCCAGCAGCCAAGGACCTCTTAGCGGGGGGCAAGAGACCCAGTACTTC
-	TRBV29-1	TRBJ2-5	-	CSVEQGGETQYF	TGCAGCGTTGAGCAGGGAGGAGAGACCCAGTACTTC
TRBD1	TRBV2	TRBJ1-5	-	CASSGRDRRNQPQHF	TGTGCCAGCAGTGGCCGGGACAGGCGTAATCAGCCCCAGCATTTT
-	TRBV6-5	TRBJ2-2	-	CASSSSAGAGELFF	TGTGCCAGCAGTTCGTCGGCAGGGGCCGGGGAGCTGTTTTTT
-	TRBV9	TRBJ1-3	-	CASSVDVRAGNTIYF	TGTGCCAGCAGCGTAGATGTCAGGGCTGGAAACACCATATATTTT
-	TRBV9	TRBJ1-6	-	CASSVAQGSSYNSPLHF	TGTGCCAGCAGCGTGGCTCAGGGGAGCTCCTATAATTCACCCCTCCACTTT
-	TRBV10-3	TRBJ2-3	-	CAISESFGGFRADTQYF	TGTGCCATCAGTGAGTCGTTCGGCGGGTTCAGAGCAGATACGCAGTATTTT
TRBD2	TRBV7-2	TRBJ2-2	-	CASSLSAGVDTGELFF	TGTGCCAGCAGCTTATCGGCGGGAGTGGACACCGGGGAGCTGTTTTTT
TRBD1	TRBV19	TRBJ1-2	-	CASSIGTGDGYTF	TGTGCCAGTAGTATAGGAACAGGGGATGGCTACACCTTC
-	TRBV30	TRBJ1-1	-	CAWRDTGEAFF	TGTGCCTGGAGAGATACTGGTGAAGCTTTCTTT
-	TRBV4-3	TRBJ1-2	-	CASSLVIGSNYGYTF	TGCGCCAGCAGCCTTGTAATCGGTTCTAACTATGGCTACACCTTC
TRBD1	TRBV29-1	TRBJ1-2	-	CSVEGQTYGYTF	TGCAGCGTTGAGGGACAGACCTATGGCTACACCTTC
TRBD1	TRBV18	TRBJ1-1	-	CASSPTSRTGGATEAFF	TGTGCCAGCTCACCCACGAGTCGGACAGGGGGCGCCACTGAAGCTTTCTTT
TRBD1	TRBV5-1	TRBJ2-5	-	CASSAEIRTGASQETQYF	TGCGCCAGCAGCGCCGAAATAAGGACAGGGGCGAGCCAAGAGACCCAGTACTTC
TRBD1	TRBV27	TRBJ1-1	-	CASSLQTGLPEAFF	TGTGCCAGCAGTCTCCAGACAGGGTTACCTGAAGCTTTCTTT
-	TRBV5-6	TRBJ2-7	-	CASSGAGQTYEQYF	TGTGCCAGCAGCGGGGCGGGACAGACCTACGAGCAGTACTTC
TRBD1	TRBV5-6	TRBJ2-5	few	CASSLRGQGETQYF	TGTGCCAGCAGCTTGCGAGGACAGGGGGAGACCCAGTACTTC
-	TRBV4-3	TRBJ2-1	-	CASSHGQLNEQFF	TGCGCCAGCAGCCATGGACAGCTCAATGAGCAGTTCTTC
TRBD1	TRBV6-6	TRBJ1-5	-	CASSRTGGEGNQPQHF	TGTGCCAGCAGTCGGACAGGGGGCGAGGGCAATCAGCCCCAGCATTTT
TRBD1	TRBV4-3	TRBJ2-7	-	CASSPTGATYEQYF	TGCGCCAGCAGTCCGACAGGGGCTACCTACGAGCAGTACTTC
TRBD2	TRBV25-1	TRBJ2-3	-	CASSELGLAVGGTQYF	TGTGCCAGCAGTGAACTCGGACTAGCGGTCGGGGGTACGCAGTATTTT
TRBD1	TRBV5-6	TRBJ1-5	-	CASSLKQGVNQPQHF	TGTGCCAGCAGCTTGAAACAGGGGGTAAATCAGCCCCAGCATTTT
-	TRBV9	TRBJ2-1	-	CASSSTGIYNEQFF	TGTGCCAGCAGCTCGACAGGAATATACAATGAGCAGTTCTTC
-	TRBV19	TRBJ1-2	-	CASSSGGPPSYGYTF	TGTGCCAGTAGTTCCGGGGGACCGCCGAGCTATGGCTACACCTTC
TRBD2	TRBV4-1	TRBJ2-1	few	CASSQDSGASYNEQFF	TGCGCCAGCAGCCAAGATAGCGGGGCTTCCTACAATGAGCAGTTCTTC
TRBD1	TRBV15	TRBJ2-5	-	CVTSRIDRGQETQYF	TGTGTCACCAGCAGAATTGACAGGGGCCAAGAGACCCAGTACTTC
-	TRBV9	TRBJ2-3	-	CASSVGTLVTDTQYF	TGTGCCAGCAGCGTAGGGACACTCGTCACAGATACGCAGTATTTT
-	TRBV29-1	TRBJ2-3	-	CSVEPGKATDTQYF	TGCAGCGTTGAACCAGGGAAGGCCACAGATACGCAGTATTTT
TRBD1	TRBV2	TRBJ2-3	-	CASSPQGRTDTQYF	TGTGCCAGCAGCCCACAGGGGCGGACAGATACGCAGTATTTT
TRBD1	TRBV5-4	TRBJ1-2	-	CASILEGQDYGYTF	TGTGCCAGCATCCTGGAAGGACAGGACTATGGCTACACCTTC
-	TRBV5-5	TRBJ1-5	-	CASSLDLYQPQHF	TGTGCCAGCAGCTTGGATCTATATCAGCCCCAGCATTTT
-	TRBV10-3	TRBJ2-2	once	CAIGSSAGELFF	TGTGCCATCGGGTCGAGCGCCGGGGAGCTGTTTTTT
-	TRBV4-1	TRBJ2-2	-	CASGTIGIGLNTGELFF	TGCGCCAGCGGAACGATTGGGATTGGACTTAACACCGGGGAGCTGTTTTTT
-	TRBV13	TRBJ2-7	-	CASSSDLYYEQYF	TGTGCCAGCAGCTCGGACTTGTACTACGAGCAGTACTTC
-	TRBV5-1	TRBJ2-5	-	CASSLVRQPGETQYF	TGCGCCAGCAGCTTGGTACGCCAACCAGGGGAGACCCAGTACTTC
TRBD1	TRBV4-1	TRBJ2-5	-	CASSLQGAGETQYF	TGCGCCAGCAGTCTACAGGGGGCAGGGGAGACCCAGTACTTC
TRBD1	TRBV7-9	TRBJ1-1	few	CASSMTGRDTEAFF	TGTGCCAGCAGCATGACAGGGCGGGACACTGAAGCTTTCTTT
-	TRBV15	TRBJ2-2	once	CATSRGTVNTGELFF	TGTGCCACCAGCAGAGGGACAGTGAACACCGGGGAGCTGTTTTTT
-	TRBV7-9	TRBJ2-3	-	CASTLWYF	TGTGCCAGCACCCTATGGTATTTT
-	TRBV4-1	TRBJ2-5	-	CASSQESGYTQYF	TGCGCCAGCAGCCAAGAAAGCGGCTACACCCAGTACTTC
TRBD1	TRBV19	TRBJ1-2	-	CASSATGGYGYTF	TGTGCCAGTAGTGCGACAGGGGGCTATGGCTACACCTTC
TRBD2	TRBV5-4	TRBJ2-7	-	CASSQGLAGGQYEQYF	TGTGCCAGCAGCCAAGGACTAGCGGGAGGTCAGTACGAGCAGTACTTC
-	TRBV4-1	TRBJ2-5	few	CASSEAPQGSGETQYF	TGCGCCAGCAGCGAAGCCCCCCAGGGTAGTGGAGAGACCCAGTACTTC
TRBD1	TRBV30	TRBJ2-2	-	CAWRRDSNTGELFF	TGTGCCTGGCGTAGGGACAGCAACACCGGGGAGCTGTTTTTT
-	TRBV29-1	TRBJ1-2	-	CSGTANYGYTF	TGCAGCGGGACAGCTAACTATGGCTACACCTTC
TRBD1	TRBV7-2	TRBJ1-2	-	CASSTQGAQIYGYTF	TGTGCCAGCAGCACACAGGGGGCGCAGATCTATGGCTACACCTTC
-	TRBV7-2	TRBJ2-7	-	CASSSRLGGFTAYEQYF	TGTGCCAGCAGCTCACGGCTAGGTGGCTTCACCGCCTACGAGCAGTACTTC